This T cell receptor (beta chain) was recorded in a study of cytomegalovirus exposure and HLA in healthy donors (dated by TCRdb to about 2017). Regarding the complete study: An earlier analysis of 550 to 700 of the donors reported 250 to 350 Gb of sequence data and 117 million unique TCR beta sequences from 150 million to 200 million T cells. An early release covering roughly 600 HLA-typed donors comprised approximately 290 gigabases of sequencing data and 85 million or so unique TCR sequences. The genetic ancestry cluster associated with self-reported Caucasian donors included 81% of the roughly 400 genotyped donors. The study was designed to test whether signatures of past pathogen exposure could be identified by cataloging public T cell receptors. The study profiled the T cell repertoires of approximately 700 subjects by immunosequencing and related them to cytomegalovirus serostatus. A separate validation cohort of approximately 130 different subjects was used in addition to the roughly 700-subject first cohort. To predict cytomegalovirus infection status, the study brought together high-throughput TCR immunosequencing, statistical association of individual TCRs with disease status, and machine learning. To study patterns of TCR occurrence, a later analysis re-analyzed previously published TCR beta repertoires from 500 to 850 donors and added high-resolution HLA genotyping. Rather than drawing on any new phenotypic data, the later analysis identified candidate immune exposures from TCR beta sequences and the way those sequences occurred across donors. In an earlier analysis of 587 of the donors, high-throughput TCR beta sequencing was used to judge whether each TCR beta V gene segment behaved as functional or pseudogenic. Donor age, sex, ethnicity and CMV serostatus were compiled together with the repertoire data. Genome-wide SNP genotypes for about three fifths of the roughly 670 donors were used in a later genetic analysis, which treated that subset as a discovery cohort. All discovery cohort repertoires had been generated using a single sequencing platform. HLA typing covered class I and class II loci at four-digit resolution. Typing coverage differed by locus: A, B, C, DRB1 and DQB1 were typed in about 629-640 donors, DQA1 in about 510, DPA1 in some 570, and DPB1 in just under 490. Because of strong linkage in the cohort, roughly five DR-DQ haplotypes were treated as single units for association and clustering. Among about 370 genotyped donors of the cohort, an average of approximately 240,000 unique TCR beta nucleotide sequences was sequenced per donor, of which 15% to 20% were non-productive. The full study reports these points: The only immune exposure information available for the cohort was CMV serostatus. Roughly uniform sequencing depth across donors was assumed in presence/absence analyses, although this assumption may not hold. In a later analysis, about 17,000 TCR beta sequences were associated with specific HLA alleles at a false discovery rate of 0.05. In vitro tests confirmed that a few of the cytomegalovirus-associated TCR beta chains recognize cytomegalovirus antigens. Broadly in line with IMGT annotations, most TCR beta V segments showed up in productive rearrangements about 87% or about 30% of the time in an earlier analysis of several hundred of the donors. The sequencing pipeline was judged likely to have produced a cluster of highly shared sequence variants as a technical artifact. A further reported finding was that TCR beta sequences accurately predicted the HLA-A and HLA-B alleles for most subjects in the first cohort. A later genetic analysis associated a missense DCLRE1C variant with V-gene and J-gene trimming of TCR beta chains, and an independent cohort replicated the association. A later analysis found that HLA-associated TCR beta chains were more clonally expanded and had lower generation probabilities than equally common non-associated chains. In a later analysis, most CMV-associated TCR beta chains were found to appear HLA-restricted, with HLA associations seemingly driven largely by CMV exposure. A total of 164 TCR beta chains were listed by the study as associated with cytomegalovirus. Assigning TCR associations to individual alleles was difficult when HLA alleles, especially DR and DQ, strongly co-occurred. According to a later analysis, TCR association rates differed among HLA loci, with DRB1 alleles showing the most associated TCRs and HLA-C alleles showing the fewest. Correlated functional status among segregating V segments might be attributable to linkage disequilibrium, but an unknown experimental factor could not be ruled out. In both the original and validation cohorts, the classifier was reported to diagnose cytomegalovirus status with high specificity and sensitivity. While some public TCRs were present in many individuals, most TCR sequences turned up only very rarely across donors. Approximately 18 rarely observed V segments, including chromosome 9 orphons, were excluded from the earlier analysis of a few hundred of the donors because counts were too low. In this cohort, only TCR beta chains were sequenced, and detectable features were limited by the absence of alpha or paired-chain data. Compared with the approximately 710-donor mean, donors in an Asian-associated ancestry cluster had fewer N-insertions in productive TCRs, according to a later genetic analysis. Because HLA typing was missing for some donors at each locus, association tests included only the typed subset. A later analysis reported that several top co-occurrence clusters appeared linked to parvovirus B19, influenza, CMV and Epstein-Barr virus. Because the 87-base-pair reads could not distinguish some IMGT-functional V segments, including TRBV6-2 and TRBV6-3, those segments were excluded. The authors suggested that the approach could potentially be generalized to other disease states and immunological phenotypes.

Germline trimming amounts to 10 bases on V and 4 bases on J, with 14 as the count of junction bases outside the gene matches. There are 15 amino acids in the CDR3, from cysteine to phenylalanine inclusive. The only DNA kept is the CDR3, 45 bases in frame from the first base. In the germline V gene (reference sequence), CDR1 corresponds to SEHNR and CDR2 to FQNEAQ. To note about this clone: Its cognate antigen has yet to be identified. Per-base qualities were not stored, and no clone one base away is much larger.

The cohort comprised several hundred healthy bone marrow donors. At the time of sampling, all cohort members were nominally healthy, though unrecorded immune exposures were likely present. The donor tested CMV seropositive and was one of the 289 seropositive cohort members. Each donor provided a peripheral blood sample, and peripheral blood mononuclear cells were used for TCR beta sequencing. Genomic DNA extraction from the blood cell samples was performed with the Qiagen DNeasy Blood Extraction Kit. The library was prepared using the immunoSEQ multiplex PCR assay. The multiplex PCR relied on a mix of 60 forward primers for TCR Vbeta segments and 13 reverse primers for TCR Jbeta segments. The CDR3 region of rearranged TCR beta genes was amplified from genomic DNA with a multiplex PCR assay. Amplified TCR beta libraries were sequenced as 87-base-pair reads on the Illumina HiSeq System. Per the authors' processing: In a later analysis, tens of millions of unique TCR beta chains were counted across the roughly 670 repertoires, and roughly 11 million of these chains were shared by at least two donors. Raw reads were error-corrected and collapsed into unique sequences with a nearest-neighbor algorithm that merged closely related sequences to remove PCR and sequencing errors. V, D and J gene segments were assigned by aligning CDR3 sequences to IMGT reference sequences. For a sequence to be retained, a match of at least six nucleotides to both a V gene segment and a J gene segment was required. A rearrangement counted as productive if the CDR3 had no stop codons and remained in frame with V and J, and every other rearrangement counted as non-productive. CDR3 was defined according to IMGT convention as the region running from the second conserved V-encoded cysteine to the conserved J-encoded phenylalanine. The earlier analysis of fewer than 700 of the donors excluded sequences that lacked an unambiguous match to a single V gene segment. An earlier analysis of some 610 of the donors called V segments functional above 56.7% productive rearrangements and segregating when the between-donor standard deviation exceeded 5%. A statistical classification framework was built for diagnosing cytomegalovirus status from the catalog of TCR beta chain sequences. V and J gene assignment, in a later analysis, came from comparing TCR nucleotide sequences with IMGT/GENE-DB human TR gene sequences. Using the TCRdist pipeline, a later analysis assigned CDR3 sequences along with most-parsimonious VDJ recombination scenarios. In a later analysis, every TCR beta chain was defined by the combination of its CDR3 amino acid sequence and its V-gene family, and reads without a unique V-gene family were dropped. In a later analysis, approximately 590 highly shared, low-generation-probability nucleotide sequences were removed to address suspected cross-contamination and a sequencing artifact. A later analysis calculated a clonal expansion index for each public chain from normalized within-repertoire ranks of inferred template counts. Generation probabilities in a later analysis came from a VDJ recombination model fitted to out-of-frame rearrangements, and those results were checked against IGoR. In a later analysis, hypergeometric tests were used to score TCR-TCR, TCR-HLA and TCR-CMV co-occurrence, with a repertoire-size bias correction applied to TCR pairs. To estimate false discovery rates, a later analysis permuted the HLA or CMV assignments 20 times. A later analysis grouped co-occurring TCRs with DBSCAN, adding TCRdist sequence similarity when clustering within HLA-allele-positive subsets. Repertoires with fewer than 30,000 or more than 120,000 public chains, plus five repertoires with anomalous nucleotide sharing, were excluded from co-occurrence clustering. TCRdb stores this immuneACCESS table with in-frame sequences only. Part of the clones is absent; in the studies checked, under half of the shortfall reflects unresolved V genes, and no reason is known for the rest. That table is the source of V, J and clone size, and D and trimming were worked out from the DNA. A total of roughly 140,000 clones appear in this sample, 60% to 85% of them only once. Nearly 7% of the sample is in the top ten clones.

Material: PBMCs. The TCR comes from a middle-aged man in good health and CMV-seropositive. Here the chain combines TRBV7-9 and TRBJ1-2; 8 middle bases align to TRBD1. For the CDR3, the sequence is CATLEGDRPFYGYTF. The DNA sequence is as follows: TGTGCCACCCTCGAGGGGGACAGGCCATTCTATGGCTACACCTTC.